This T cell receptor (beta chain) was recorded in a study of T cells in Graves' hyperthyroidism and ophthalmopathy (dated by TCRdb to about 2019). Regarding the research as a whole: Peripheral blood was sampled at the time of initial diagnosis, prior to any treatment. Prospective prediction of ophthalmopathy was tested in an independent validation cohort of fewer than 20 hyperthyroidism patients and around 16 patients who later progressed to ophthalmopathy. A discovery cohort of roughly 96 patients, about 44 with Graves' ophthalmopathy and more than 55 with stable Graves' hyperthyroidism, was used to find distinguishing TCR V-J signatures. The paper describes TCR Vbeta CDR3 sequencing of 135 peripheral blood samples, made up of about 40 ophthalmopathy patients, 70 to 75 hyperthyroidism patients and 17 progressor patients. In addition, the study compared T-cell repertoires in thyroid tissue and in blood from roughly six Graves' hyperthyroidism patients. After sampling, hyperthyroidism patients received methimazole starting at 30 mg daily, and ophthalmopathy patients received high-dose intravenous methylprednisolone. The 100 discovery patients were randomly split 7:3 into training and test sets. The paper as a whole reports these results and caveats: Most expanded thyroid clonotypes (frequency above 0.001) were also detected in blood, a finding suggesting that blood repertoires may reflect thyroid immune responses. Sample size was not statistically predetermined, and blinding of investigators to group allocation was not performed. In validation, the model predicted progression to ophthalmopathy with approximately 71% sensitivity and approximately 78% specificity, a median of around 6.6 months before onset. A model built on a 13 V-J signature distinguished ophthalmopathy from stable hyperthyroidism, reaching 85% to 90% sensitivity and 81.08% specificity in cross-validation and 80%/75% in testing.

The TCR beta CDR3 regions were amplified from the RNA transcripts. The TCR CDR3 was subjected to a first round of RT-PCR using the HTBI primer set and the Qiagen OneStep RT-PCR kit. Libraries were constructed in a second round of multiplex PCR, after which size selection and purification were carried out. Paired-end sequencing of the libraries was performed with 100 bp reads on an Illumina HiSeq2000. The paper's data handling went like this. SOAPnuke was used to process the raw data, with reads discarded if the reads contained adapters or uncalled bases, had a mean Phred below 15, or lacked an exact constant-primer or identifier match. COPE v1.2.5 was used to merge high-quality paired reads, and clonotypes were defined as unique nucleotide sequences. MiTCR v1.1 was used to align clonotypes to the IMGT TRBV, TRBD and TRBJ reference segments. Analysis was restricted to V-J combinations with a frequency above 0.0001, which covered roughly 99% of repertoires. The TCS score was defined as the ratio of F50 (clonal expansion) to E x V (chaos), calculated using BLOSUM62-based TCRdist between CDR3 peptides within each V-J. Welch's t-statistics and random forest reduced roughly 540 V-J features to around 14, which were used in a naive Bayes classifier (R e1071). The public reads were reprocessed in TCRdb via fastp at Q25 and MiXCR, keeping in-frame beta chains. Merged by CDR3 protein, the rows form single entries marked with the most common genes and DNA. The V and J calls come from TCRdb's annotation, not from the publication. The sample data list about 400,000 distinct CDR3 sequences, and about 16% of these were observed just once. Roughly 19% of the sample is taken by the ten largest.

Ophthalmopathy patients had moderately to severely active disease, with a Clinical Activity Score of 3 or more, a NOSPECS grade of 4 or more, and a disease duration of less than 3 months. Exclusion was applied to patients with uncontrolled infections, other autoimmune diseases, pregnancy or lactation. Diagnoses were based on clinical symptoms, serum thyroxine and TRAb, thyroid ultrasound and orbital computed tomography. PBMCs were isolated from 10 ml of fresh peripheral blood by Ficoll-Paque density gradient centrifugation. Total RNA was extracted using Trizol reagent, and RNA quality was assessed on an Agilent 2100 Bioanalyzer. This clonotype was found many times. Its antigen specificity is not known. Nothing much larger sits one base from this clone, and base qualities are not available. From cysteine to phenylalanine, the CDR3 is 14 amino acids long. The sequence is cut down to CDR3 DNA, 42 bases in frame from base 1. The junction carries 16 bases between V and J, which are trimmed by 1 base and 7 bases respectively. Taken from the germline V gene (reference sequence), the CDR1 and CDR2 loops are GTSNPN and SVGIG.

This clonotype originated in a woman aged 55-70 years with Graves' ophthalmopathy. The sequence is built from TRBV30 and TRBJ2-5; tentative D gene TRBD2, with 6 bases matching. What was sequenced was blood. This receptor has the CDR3 CAWSALGGSSTQYF. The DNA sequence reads TGTGCCTGGAGTGCCTTAGGAGGGTCCTCGACCCAGTACTTC.